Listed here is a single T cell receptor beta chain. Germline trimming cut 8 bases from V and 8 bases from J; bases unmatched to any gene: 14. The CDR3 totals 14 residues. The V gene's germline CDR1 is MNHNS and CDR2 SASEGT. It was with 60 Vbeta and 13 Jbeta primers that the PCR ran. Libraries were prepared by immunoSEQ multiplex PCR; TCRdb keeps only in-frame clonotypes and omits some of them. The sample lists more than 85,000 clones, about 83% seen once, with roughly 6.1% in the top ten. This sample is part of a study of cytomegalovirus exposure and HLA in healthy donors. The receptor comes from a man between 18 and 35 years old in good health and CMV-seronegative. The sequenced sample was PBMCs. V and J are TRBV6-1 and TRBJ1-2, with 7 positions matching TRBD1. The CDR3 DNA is TGTGCCAGCTACCATGCCGGACAGGCATCCGGCTACACCTTC. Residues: CASYHAGQASGYTF.